This entry lists 14 T cell receptor beta chains sequenced from one sample in a study of cytomegalovirus exposure and HLA in healthy donors. Both 60 Vbeta primers and 13 Jbeta primers went into the PCR. Profiling relied on immunoSEQ multiplex PCR, and the TCRdb table lists in-frame clones only, not all of them. This sample has over 200,000 clones, with more than 75% found just once. The sequencing input was PBMCs. The receptors come from a human donor in good health.

The chain is built from TRBV6-6 and TRBJ2-3, with 11 bases that match TRBD2. CDR1 is MNHNY, CDR2 SVGAGI, per germline (reference sequence). The CDR3 is made up of 16 amino acids. The J segment lost 3 bases and the V segment lost 2 bases, leaving 4 bases of the junction unmatched. The CDR3 DNA reads as TGTGCCAGCAGTTACCCACTAGCGGGAGTTACAGATACGCAGTATTTT. Its translation is CASSYPLAGVTDTQYF.

V gene TRBV6-1 combines with J gene TRBJ1-5, with TRBD1 matching over 7 bases. The V gene end was trimmed by 1 base and the J gene end by 0 bases; junction bases not matched to a gene: 6. The CDR3 contains 17 residues. CDR1 is MNHNS, CDR2 SASEGT, per germline. The CDR3 DNA sequence: TGTGCCAGCAGTGAAGTGTCAGGGGGGAATAGCAATCAGCCCCAGCATTTT. Amino acids: CASSEVSGGNSNQPQHF.

This chain joins TRBV4-2 and TRBJ2-7, with TRBD2 identical over 14 bases. CDR3 length: 17 amino acids. The V segment lost 4 bases and the J segment 3 bases; nucleotides outside the gene matches: 8. Germline CDR1 and CDR2: LGHNA and YNFKEQ. The CDR3 region has the DNA TGTGCCAGCAGCCCCGGGACTAGCGGGAGTACGAACTACGAGCAGTACTTC. Translating it yields CASSPGTSGSTNYEQYF.

The chain recombines TRBV7-9 with TRBJ2-1; 7 bases agree with TRBD2. Germline CDR1 reads SEHNR; CDR2 reads FQNEAQ (reference sequence). Germline trimming cut 5 bases from V and 6 bases from J; bases unmatched to any gene: 7. This CDR3 region has 14 residues. CDR3 region: CASSQAGVPNEQFF. The DNA for the CDR3 is TGTGCCAGCAGCCAGGCGGGAGTCCCCAATGAGCAGTTCTTC.

The chain is built from TRBV5-4 and TRBJ2-1, with TRBD2 matching 7 bases. This CDR3 contains 15 residues. Germline CDR1 SGHNT, CDR2 YYREEE (reference sequence). The junction had 4 bases not matched to a gene; V was cut back by 4 bases and J by 0 bases. This CDR3 reads CASSDGRFSYNEQFF. CDR3 DNA sequence: TGTGCCAGCAGCGACGGGAGGTTCTCCTACAATGAGCAGTTCTTC.

The V gene is TRBV19, the J gene TRBJ2-2, with D perhaps matching TRBD1 (5 bases). Germline V CDR1 and CDR2: LNHDA, SQIVND (reference sequence). There are 13 residues in the CDR3. V was trimmed by 6 bases and J by 7 bases, leaving 12 bases between them. The CDR3 DNA is TGTGCCAGTAGCACTCAGGGTGTCGGGGAGCTGTTTTTT. Amino acids: CASSTQGVGELFF.

The chain joins TRBV29-1 to TRBJ1-1; tentative D call: TRBD1 (5 bases). The CDR3 runs to 12 residues. V was cut by 4 bases and J by 5 bases, with 11 bases left in between. Per germline, CDR1 SQVTM and CDR2 ANQGSEA. The CDR3: CSVGGGRTEAFF. Written as DNA, the CDR3 is TGCAGCGTTGGGGGGGGTAGGACTGAAGCTTTCTTT.

Comment on this clone: This sample also contains other DNA sequences that code for the same CDR3. V gene TRBV27 combines with J gene TRBJ2-2, with TRBD2 matching 7 bases. Looked up from germline, CDR1 is MNHEY and CDR2 is SMNVEV (reference sequence). The CDR3 length is 15 residues. V was clipped by 3 bases and J by 2 bases; unmatched bases: 3. The CDR3: CASSLAGLNTGELFF. The CDR3 region has the DNA TGTGCCAGCAGTTTGGCGGGACTAAACACCGGGGAGCTGTTTTTT.

The rearrangement joins TRBV14 to TRBJ2-7; TRBD2 matches at 8 bases. The CDR3 consists of 16 residues. Germline assignment: CDR1 SGHDN and CDR2 FVKESK. The V gene end was trimmed by 1 base and the J gene end by 3 bases; junction bases not matched to a gene: 8. For the CDR3, the DNA is TGTGCCAGCAGCCAAGTCGGTCTCGGGGGGGGCTACGAGCAGTACTTC. Residues: CASSQVGLGGGYEQYF.

V usage is TRBV7-6 and J usage is TRBJ2-5; perhaps TRBD1 as D (7 bases). V lost 2 bases, J lost 5 bases, and 15 bases lay in between. This CDR3 has 15 amino acids. From germline, CDR1 is SGHVS and CDR2 FNYEAQ. The CDR3 DNA sequence: TGTGCCAGCAGCTTACACTCGGCAGGGGGGGAGACCCAGTACTTC. Translated, it gives CASSLHSAGGETQYF. Full variable domain (missing parts from reference TRBV7-6 and TRBJ2-5): GAGVSQSPRYKVTKRGQDVALRCDPISGHVSLYWYRQALGQGPEFLTYFNYEAQQDKSGLPNDRFSAERPEGSISTLTIQRTEQRDSAMYRCASSLHSAGGETQYFGPGTRLLVL.

This chain connects TRBV5-1 to TRBJ2-7, with D tentatively TRBD1 (5 bases). V gave up 0 bases and J gave up 3 bases, with 7 bases separating them. There are 13 residues in the CDR3. Germline V lookup: CDR1 SGHRS, CDR2 YFSETQ. The CDR3 region has the DNA TGCGCCAGCAGCTTGGGACAGCTCTACGAGCAGTACTTC. It encodes CASSLGQLYEQYF.

The CDR3, as DNA: TGTGCCAGCAGCGTCACCCCCGGGACAGCGGGCCAAGAGACCCAGTACTTC. Protein product: CASSVTPGTAGQETQYF. The genes are TRBV9 and TRBJ2-5; TRBD1 is a possible D gene (7 bases). In germline, CDR1 is SGDLS, CDR2 YYNGEE. This CDR3 is 17 amino acids long. V shed 2 bases and J shed 1 base, with 18 bases lying between them.

Only one count was recorded for this clone. This CDR3 is also generated by other DNA sequences in the sample. The chain couples TRBV2 to TRBJ2-7; TRBD2 agrees at 12 bases. The CDR3 is 16 amino acids. V trimming: 0 bases; J trimming: 3 bases; junction bases outside the gene matches: 3. Germline lookup yields CDR1 SNHLY and CDR2 FYNNEI. CDR3 amino acids: CASSEARLAGVYEQYF. CDR3 DNA sequence: TGTGCCAGCAGTGAAGCGAGACTAGCGGGAGTCTACGAGCAGTACTTC.

This chain connects TRBV6-5 to TRBJ2-7, with 7 bases lining up with TRBD1. Trimming removed 4 bases from V and 3 bases from J; junction bases left unmatched: 3. Germline values: CDR1 MNHEY, CDR2 SVGAGI. The CDR3 has 13 residues. CDR3 sequence (DNA): TGTGCCAGCAGTTGGGACAGCCGCTACGAGCAGTACTTC. Translated: CASSWDSRYEQYF.